This is a list of T cell receptor beta chains from one sample in a study of blood T cells in healthy people across ages. In TCRdb, the 5' RACE reads were re-called with MiXCR into one record per CDR3 protein. This sample has fewer than 1.5 million distinct CDR3 sequences, with approximately 40% found just once. The specimen sequenced was blood. The receptors derive from a woman aged 18-29 years in good health. Each CDR3 is given with its conserved first and last residue. Fields, in order: J gene, clone size, D gene, V gene, CDR3 protein, CDR3 DNA. A D gene is named only where the DNA matches it firmly. Clone size is not always given. Where it is, it says once, few, many or a class for expanded clones.

j_gene: TRBJ2-5; abundance: NA; d_gene: TRBD2; v_gene: TRBV7-2; CDR3aa: CASNRLAGGAGTQYF; CDR3nt: TGTGCCAGCAACCGACTAGCGGGGGGAGCAGGGACCCAGTACTTC
j_gene: TRBJ2-3; abundance: few; d_gene: TRBD2; v_gene: TRBV3-1; CDR3aa: CASSQSGVPDTQYF; CDR3nt: TGTGCCAGCAGCCAGAGCGGGGTCCCAGATACGCAGTATTTT
j_gene: TRBJ2-1; abundance: NA; d_gene: TRBD1; v_gene: TRBV5-1; CDR3aa: CASSGDSWKKEQFF; CDR3nt: TGCGCCAGCAGCGGGGACAGCTGGAAGAAGGAGCAGTTCTTC
j_gene: TRBJ2-1; abundance: NA; d_gene: NA; v_gene: TRBV2; CDR3aa: CASAYGNEQFF; CDR3nt: TGTGCCAGCGCATATGGCAATGAGCAGTTCTTC
j_gene: TRBJ1-5; abundance: NA; d_gene: TRBD1; v_gene: TRBV7-2; CDR3aa: CASSPEQGRGNQPQHF; CDR3nt: TGTGCCAGCAGCCCCGAACAGGGGCGCGGGAATCAGCCCCAGCATTTT
j_gene: TRBJ1-4; abundance: NA; d_gene: TRBD1; v_gene: TRBV20-1; CDR3aa: CSARDIGGLNEKLFF; CDR3nt: TGCAGTGCTAGAGATATAGGGGGCCTGAATGAAAAACTGTTTTTT
j_gene: TRBJ2-3; abundance: NA; d_gene: TRBD1; v_gene: TRBV5-1; CDR3aa: CASSLAYVRTGSTDTQYF; CDR3nt: TGCGCCAGCAGCTTGGCCTACGTTAGGACAGGGAGCACAGATACGCAGTATTTT
j_gene: TRBJ2-7; abundance: NA; d_gene: TRBD2; v_gene: TRBV7-8; CDR3aa: CASSSPGLALYEQYF; CDR3nt: TGTGCCAGCAGCTCCCCGGGACTAGCTCTGTACGAGCAGTACTTC
j_gene: TRBJ2-5; abundance: many; d_gene: NA; v_gene: TRBV3-1; CDR3aa: CASSQEGRGEQYF; CDR3nt: TGTGCCAGCAGCCAAGAGGGGCGTGGAGAGCAGTACTTC
j_gene: TRBJ2-1; abundance: NA; d_gene: TRBD2; v_gene: TRBV12-3/TRBV12-4; CDR3aa: CASSSPGLAGPTEQFF; CDR3nt: TGTGCCAGCAGTTCCCCGGGACTAGCGGGTCCCACTGAGCAGTTCTTC
j_gene: TRBJ2-7; abundance: NA; d_gene: TRBD2; v_gene: TRBV6-2/TRBV6-3; CDR3aa: CATRASGGTYEQYF; CDR3nt: TGTGCCACCCGGGCTAGCGGGGGCACCTACGAGCAGTACTTC
j_gene: TRBJ2-7; abundance: few; d_gene: NA; v_gene: TRBV28; CDR3aa: CASSLSQGRVEQYF; CDR3nt: TGTGCCAGCAGTTTATCCCAAGGCAGGGTCGAGCAGTACTTC
j_gene: TRBJ1-1; abundance: NA; d_gene: NA; v_gene: TRBV6-5; CDR3aa: CASSWAGPNTEAFF; CDR3nt: TGTGCCAGCAGTTGGGCGGGTCCGAACACTGAAGCTTTCTTT
j_gene: TRBJ2-7; abundance: NA; d_gene: TRBD1; v_gene: TRBV7-6; CDR3aa: CASSLGTGPVYEQYF; CDR3nt: TGTGCCAGCAGCTTAGGGACAGGTCCCGTTTACGAGCAGTACTTC
j_gene: TRBJ2-7; abundance: NA; d_gene: TRBD2; v_gene: TRBV20-1; CDR3aa: CSARPIGSGDGYEQYF; CDR3nt: TGCAGTGCTAGGCCCATTGGTAGCGGGGATGGCTACGAGCAGTACTTC
j_gene: TRBJ2-3; abundance: few; d_gene: NA; v_gene: TRBV6-5; CDR3aa: CASTQTASTDTQYF; CDR3nt: TGTGCCAGCACCCAGACGGCTAGCACAGATACGCAGTATTTT
j_gene: TRBJ1-4; abundance: NA; d_gene: NA; v_gene: TRBV20-1; CDR3aa: CSVRVSRQGGEKLFF; CDR3nt: TGCAGTGTTAGAGTATCCCGGCAGGGCGGAGAAAAACTGTTTTTT
j_gene: TRBJ2-3; abundance: NA; d_gene: TRBD2; v_gene: TRBV7-3; CDR3aa: CAGSLGKRGGADTQYF; CDR3nt: TGTGCCGGCAGCTTAGGAAAGCGGGGGGGCGCAGATACGCAGTATTTT
j_gene: TRBJ1-2; abundance: many; d_gene: NA; v_gene: TRBV6-5; CDR3aa: CASSSPGTNYGYTF; CDR3nt: TGTGCCAGCAGTTCCCCCGGGACAAACTATGGCTACACCTTC
j_gene: TRBJ2-3; abundance: NA; d_gene: NA; v_gene: TRBV7-9; CDR3aa: CASSLDRDGTDTQYF; CDR3nt: TGTGCCAGCAGCTTAGACAGGGACGGCACAGATACGCAGTATTTT
j_gene: TRBJ1-2; abundance: NA; d_gene: NA; v_gene: TRBV6-1; CDR3aa: CASGAHEGGYGYTF; CDR3nt: TGTGCCAGCGGCGCCCATGAGGGGGGCTATGGCTACACCTTC
j_gene: TRBJ2-1; abundance: few; d_gene: NA; v_gene: TRBV4-2; CDR3aa: CASSQMRGPLSSYNEQFF; CDR3nt: TGTGCCAGCAGCCAAATGCGGGGTCCACTGAGCTCCTACAATGAGCAGTTCTTC
j_gene: TRBJ2-3; abundance: NA; d_gene: NA; v_gene: TRBV2; CDR3aa: CASSAEGGLPTDTQYF; CDR3nt: TGTGCCAGCAGCGCCGAGGGGGGACTTCCAACGGATACGCAGTATTTT
j_gene: TRBJ1-5; abundance: NA; d_gene: NA; v_gene: TRBV7-9; CDR3aa: CASSLGSGVRGQPQHF; CDR3nt: TGTGCCAGCAGCTTAGGGTCAGGGGTTAGGGGTCAGCCCCAGCATTTT
j_gene: TRBJ1-2; abundance: NA; d_gene: NA; v_gene: TRBV30; CDR3aa: CAWRAMDRLSGYTF; CDR3nt: TGTGCCTGGAGAGCGATGGACCGCCTAAGTGGCTACACCTTC
j_gene: TRBJ2-5; abundance: few; d_gene: NA; v_gene: TRBV10-3; CDR3aa: CAISPGGDDQETQYF; CDR3nt: TGTGCCATCAGTCCAGGGGGGGATGACCAAGAGACCCAGTACTTC
j_gene: TRBJ2-3; abundance: NA; d_gene: NA; v_gene: TRBV28; CDR3aa: CASKTRDWRGTDTQYF; CDR3nt: TGTGCCAGCAAAACCCGGGACTGGCGGGGCACAGATACGCAGTATTTT
j_gene: TRBJ1-4; abundance: few; d_gene: TRBD1; v_gene: TRBV5-1; CDR3aa: CASSLWDRATNEKLFF; CDR3nt: TGCGCCAGCAGCTTGTGGGACAGGGCAACTAATGAAAAACTGTTTTTT
j_gene: TRBJ2-7; abundance: NA; d_gene: NA; v_gene: TRBV6-1; CDR3aa: CASSERDIASYEQYF; CDR3nt: TGTGCCAGCAGTGAACGGGACATAGCCTCCTACGAGCAGTACTTC
j_gene: TRBJ1-5; abundance: NA; d_gene: TRBD1; v_gene: TRBV9; CDR3aa: CASSFRTGVNQPQHF; CDR3nt: TGTGCCAGCAGCTTCCGGACAGGGGTCAATCAGCCCCAGCATTTT
j_gene: TRBJ2-7; abundance: NA; d_gene: TRBD1; v_gene: TRBV20-1; CDR3aa: CSAEGQRDYEQYF; CDR3nt: TGCAGTGCTGAGGGACAGAGAGACTACGAGCAGTACTTC
j_gene: TRBJ1-4; abundance: NA; d_gene: NA; v_gene: TRBV5-1; CDR3aa: CASSLYSRDVRSEKLFF; CDR3nt: TGCGCCAGCAGCTTGTATTCCCGAGACGTCCGCAGTGAAAAACTGTTTTTT
j_gene: TRBJ2-5; abundance: NA; d_gene: NA; v_gene: TRBV3-1; CDR3aa: CASSSRGQGLGDETQYF; CDR3nt: TGTGCCAGCAGCTCAAGGGGCCAGGGACTCGGGGACGAGACCCAGTACTTC
j_gene: TRBJ2-7; abundance: many; d_gene: TRBD2; v_gene: TRBV20-1; CDR3aa: CSASPTQRERHEQYF; CDR3nt: TGCAGTGCTAGCCCAACCCAGCGGGAGCGCCACGAGCAGTACTTC
j_gene: TRBJ2-7; abundance: NA; d_gene: TRBD2; v_gene: TRBV7-2; CDR3aa: CASRAGETYEQYF; CDR3nt: TGTGCCAGCCGGGCGGGAGAAACCTACGAGCAGTACTTC
j_gene: TRBJ2-1; abundance: NA; d_gene: TRBD2; v_gene: TRBV5-1; CDR3aa: CASSSLAGYEQFF; CDR3nt: TGCGCCAGCAGCTCACTAGCGGGATATGAGCAGTTCTTC
j_gene: TRBJ1-5; abundance: NA; d_gene: NA; v_gene: TRBV6-5; CDR3aa: CASSWTANQPQHF; CDR3nt: TGTGCCAGCAGTTGGACTGCGAATCAGCCCCAGCATTTT
j_gene: TRBJ2-1; abundance: NA; d_gene: TRBD2; v_gene: TRBV7-3; CDR3aa: CASSLTSGAGVNEQFF; CDR3nt: TGTGCCAGCAGCTTGACTAGCGGGGCGGGGGTCAATGAGCAGTTCTTC
j_gene: TRBJ1-1; abundance: few; d_gene: NA; v_gene: TRBV20-1; CDR3aa: CSAHNSVGTEAFF; CDR3nt: TGCAGTGCCCATAACAGTGTCGGCACTGAAGCTTTCTTT
j_gene: TRBJ2-4; abundance: NA; d_gene: NA; v_gene: TRBV6-5; CDR3aa: CASSTRGGGAKNIQYF; CDR3nt: TGTGCCAGCAGTACGAGGGGCGGTGGTGCCAAAAACATTCAGTACTTC
j_gene: TRBJ2-3; abundance: NA; d_gene: NA; v_gene: TRBV20-1; CDR3aa: CSAGRSGTDTQYF; CDR3nt: TGCAGTGCTGGCCGTTCTGGCACAGATACGCAGTATTTT
j_gene: TRBJ2-5; abundance: NA; d_gene: TRBD2; v_gene: TRBV5-1; CDR3aa: CASSSATSAQETQYF; CDR3nt: TGCGCCAGCAGCTCGGCGACTAGCGCCCAAGAGACCCAGTACTTC
j_gene: TRBJ2-1; abundance: NA; d_gene: TRBD2; v_gene: TRBV6-1; CDR3aa: CASSERRGSGNYNEQFF; CDR3nt: TGTGCCAGCAGTGAACGTCGTGGTAGCGGGAACTACAATGAGCAGTTCTTC
j_gene: TRBJ1-2; abundance: NA; d_gene: TRBD1; v_gene: TRBV10-3; CDR3aa: CAIRLGQGEYGYTF; CDR3nt: TGTGCCATCAGGCTGGGACAGGGCGAATATGGCTACACCTTC
j_gene: TRBJ1-4; abundance: NA; d_gene: NA; v_gene: TRBV4-1; CDR3aa: CASSPPWVGTNEKLFF; CDR3nt: TGCGCCAGCAGCCCCCCCTGGGTCGGGACTAATGAAAAACTGTTTTTT
j_gene: TRBJ2-5; abundance: few; d_gene: NA; v_gene: TRBV20-1; CDR3aa: CSASPTSLGWGQETQYF; CDR3nt: TGCAGTGCTAGCCCTACTAGTTTAGGATGGGGCCAAGAGACCCAGTACTTC
j_gene: TRBJ2-7; abundance: NA; d_gene: NA; v_gene: TRBV4-1; CDR3aa: CASSQEYGGYEQYF; CDR3nt: TGCGCCAGCAGCCAAGAGTATGGGGGATACGAGCAGTACTTC
j_gene: TRBJ2-1; abundance: few; d_gene: TRBD1; v_gene: TRBV14; CDR3aa: CASSQVGTGYYNEQFF; CDR3nt: TGTGCCAGCAGCCAAGTCGGGACAGGATATTACAATGAGCAGTTCTTC
j_gene: TRBJ1-2; abundance: once; d_gene: NA; v_gene: TRBV27; CDR3aa: CASSPPNSGAYGYTF; CDR3nt: TGTGCCAGCAGTCCTCCAAACTCAGGGGCTTATGGCTACACCTTC
j_gene: TRBJ1-2; abundance: few; d_gene: NA; v_gene: TRBV11-2; CDR3aa: CASNGDRNYGYTF; CDR3nt: TGTGCCAGCAACGGGGACCGCAACTATGGCTACACCTTC